A selection of T cell receptor beta chains follows, all from one sample in a study of PD-1 blockade in classical Hodgkin lymphoma. The table came from immunoSEQ multiplex PCR; TCRdb's copy has only in-frame clones and leaves some out. Found here are 57,000 or so clones, more than 70% of them singletons; the top ten hold around 12%. The sequencing used peripheral blood mononuclear cells (PBMCs), collected at baseline. These receptors came from a human donor with classical Hodgkin lymphoma. CDR3s include the opening cysteine and the closing phenylalanine or tryptophan. The order of the fields is J gene, V gene, D gene, clone size, CDR3 protein, CDR3 DNA. The D gene is left open where the match is weak. Some rows have no size entry. The others give once, few or many, or a class for an expanded clone.

j_call: TRBJ2-7
v_call: TRBV7-2
d_call: -
clone_size: -
cdr3_aa: CASSLAGVYEQYF
cdr3_nt: TGTGCCAGCAGCTTAGCGGGGGTGTACGAGCAGTACTTC

j_call: TRBJ2-1
v_call: TRBV19
d_call: -
clone_size: once
cdr3_aa: CASSRGDLFSYNEQFF
cdr3_nt: TGTGCCAGTAGTAGGGGGGACCTCTTCTCCTACAATGAGCAGTTCTTC

j_call: TRBJ2-3
v_call: TRBV9
d_call: TRBD1
clone_size: -
cdr3_aa: CASSPRGQGETDTQYF
cdr3_nt: TGTGCCAGCAGCCCCCGGGGACAGGGGGAAACAGATACGCAGTATTTT

j_call: TRBJ1-1
v_call: TRBV5-5
d_call: -
clone_size: -
cdr3_aa: CASRRSTNRASEAFF
cdr3_nt: TGTGCCAGCAGACGATCAACCAACAGGGCCTCTGAAGCTTTCTTT

j_call: TRBJ1-2
v_call: TRBV4-2
d_call: TRBD1
clone_size: -
cdr3_aa: CASSQDRGLYGYTF
cdr3_nt: TGTGCCAGCAGCCAGGACAGGGGCCTCTATGGCTACACCTTC

j_call: TRBJ2-3
v_call: TRBV7-8
d_call: -
clone_size: -
cdr3_aa: CASSLEYRLTDTQYF
cdr3_nt: TGTGCCAGCAGCCTGGAGTACAGGCTCACAGATACGCAGTATTTT

j_call: TRBJ1-2
v_call: TRBV12-5
d_call: -
clone_size: -
cdr3_aa: CASGFGRATNYGYTF
cdr3_nt: TGTGCTAGTGGTTTCGGCAGGGCTACTAACTATGGCTACACCTTC

j_call: TRBJ1-2
v_call: TRBV7-6
d_call: -
clone_size: -
cdr3_aa: CASSLVGSAGAGGYTF
cdr3_nt: TGTGCCAGCAGCTTAGTAGGATCGGCCGGGGCGGGTGGCTACACCTTC

j_call: TRBJ1-1
v_call: TRBV30
d_call: -
clone_size: -
cdr3_aa: CAWSVILNTEAFF
cdr3_nt: TGTGCCTGGAGTGTAATCCTGAACACTGAAGCTTTCTTT

j_call: TRBJ2-1
v_call: TRBV11-1
d_call: -
clone_size: -
cdr3_aa: CASSLVIPGWEQFF
cdr3_nt: TGTGCCAGCAGCTTAGTAATTCCTGGCTGGGAGCAGTTCTTC

j_call: TRBJ2-1
v_call: TRBV18
d_call: TRBD1
clone_size: -
cdr3_aa: CASSPQGQAVEQFF
cdr3_nt: TGTGCCAGCTCACCACAGGGACAGGCCGTTGAGCAGTTCTTC

j_call: TRBJ2-1
v_call: TRBV2
d_call: TRBD2
clone_size: -
cdr3_aa: CASSARLAGSYNEQFF
cdr3_nt: TGTGCCAGCAGTGCGCGGCTAGCGGGTTCCTACAATGAGCAGTTCTTC

j_call: TRBJ2-7
v_call: TRBV28
d_call: -
clone_size: -
cdr3_aa: CASLGFPPYEQYF
cdr3_nt: TGTGCCAGCCTGGGGTTTCCGCCCTACGAGCAGTACTTC

j_call: TRBJ2-2
v_call: TRBV5-1
d_call: -
clone_size: -
cdr3_aa: CASSLDIGTANTGELFF
cdr3_nt: TGCGCCAGCAGCTTGGATATAGGGACGGCAAACACCGGGGAGCTGTTTTTT

j_call: TRBJ2-5
v_call: TRBV6-6
d_call: TRBD2
clone_size: -
cdr3_aa: CASSPTSGGAQTQYF
cdr3_nt: TGTGCCAGCAGTCCGACTAGCGGGGGGGCACAGACCCAGTACTTC

j_call: TRBJ2-6
v_call: TRBV5-1
d_call: -
clone_size: -
cdr3_aa: CASSTVVGPGANVLTF
cdr3_nt: TGCGCCAGCAGCACTGTGGTTGGGCCTGGGGCCAACGTCCTGACTTTC

j_call: TRBJ2-3
v_call: TRBV9
d_call: -
clone_size: -
cdr3_aa: CASSVAGGNTGIWGDTQYF
cdr3_nt: TGTGCCAGCAGCGTAGCGGGGGGTAATACAGGGATTTGGGGAGATACGCAGTATTTT

j_call: TRBJ1-1
v_call: TRBV11-2
d_call: -
clone_size: -
cdr3_aa: CASSLVVKGDKDTEAFF
cdr3_nt: TGTGCCAGCAGCTTAGTGGTTAAAGGGGATAAAGACACTGAAGCTTTCTTT

j_call: TRBJ2-1
v_call: TRBV5-4
d_call: TRBD2
clone_size: -
cdr3_aa: CASSSAGGRTYNEQFF
cdr3_nt: TGTGCCAGCAGCTCAGCGGGGGGGAGGACCTACAATGAGCAGTTCTTC

j_call: TRBJ2-3
v_call: TRBV28
d_call: -
clone_size: -
cdr3_aa: CASSYTDTQYF
cdr3_nt: TGTGCCAGCAGTTACACAGATACGCAGTATTTT

j_call: TRBJ1-6
v_call: TRBV2
d_call: -
clone_size: -
cdr3_aa: CASTQDRHSPLHF
cdr3_nt: TGTGCCAGCACACAGGACAGACATTCACCCCTCCACTTT

j_call: TRBJ2-5
v_call: TRBV5-1
d_call: TRBD1
clone_size: -
cdr3_aa: CASNQGVRQETQYF
cdr3_nt: TGCGCCAGCAACCAGGGGGTCCGCCAAGAGACCCAGTACTTC

j_call: TRBJ1-4
v_call: TRBV15
d_call: -
clone_size: -
cdr3_aa: CATSSGRVTGKLFF
cdr3_nt: TGTGCCACCAGCAGCGGACGGGTGACGGGGAAACTGTTTTTT

j_call: TRBJ2-7
v_call: TRBV18
d_call: -
clone_size: -
cdr3_aa: CASSPPGSGPSYEQYF
cdr3_nt: TGTGCCAGCTCACCACCTGGGAGCGGACCCTCCTACGAGCAGTACTTC

j_call: TRBJ2-1
v_call: TRBV7-3
d_call: TRBD2
clone_size: few
cdr3_aa: CASSYRAGPYNEQFF
cdr3_nt: TGTGCCAGCAGCTATCGAGCGGGGCCCTACAATGAGCAGTTCTTC

j_call: TRBJ2-7
v_call: TRBV13
d_call: TRBD2
clone_size: once
cdr3_aa: CASSLGLAGSYEQYF
cdr3_nt: TGTGCCAGCAGCTTGGGACTAGCGGGCTCCTACGAGCAGTACTTC

j_call: TRBJ2-1
v_call: TRBV7-6
d_call: TRBD2
clone_size: -
cdr3_aa: CASSGPGLAGNNEQFF
cdr3_nt: TGTGCCAGCAGCGGACCGGGACTAGCGGGAAACAATGAGCAGTTCTTC

j_call: TRBJ2-7
v_call: TRBV2
d_call: -
clone_size: -
cdr3_aa: CASSPRQLYEQYF
cdr3_nt: TGTGCCAGCAGTCCACGACAGCTTTACGAGCAGTACTTC

j_call: TRBJ1-3
v_call: TRBV7-9
d_call: -
clone_size: -
cdr3_aa: CASSSPHGQAYDTIYF
cdr3_nt: TGTGCCAGCAGCTCCCCCCATGGGCAGGCGTACGACACCATATATTTT

j_call: TRBJ1-2
v_call: TRBV13
d_call: TRBD1
clone_size: -
cdr3_aa: CASSFGDSYGYTF
cdr3_nt: TGTGCCAGCAGCTTCGGGGACAGCTATGGCTACACCTTC

j_call: TRBJ1-5
v_call: TRBV7-9
d_call: TRBD1
clone_size: -
cdr3_aa: CASSDRAGFNQPQHF
cdr3_nt: TGTGCCAGCAGCGACAGGGCGGGGTTCAATCAGCCCCAGCATTTT

j_call: TRBJ2-1
v_call: TRBV2
d_call: -
clone_size: -
cdr3_aa: CASREVGQHEQFF
cdr3_nt: TGTGCCAGCAGGGAAGTGGGACAACATGAGCAGTTCTTC

j_call: TRBJ1-5
v_call: TRBV21-1
d_call: -
clone_size: -
cdr3_aa: CASSKAVQSPGNQPQHF
cdr3_nt: TGTGCCAGCAGCAAAGCGGTACAGAGCCCCGGCAATCAGCCCCAGCATTTT

j_call: TRBJ2-3
v_call: TRBV4-3
d_call: TRBD2
clone_size: -
cdr3_aa: CASSQGYYGGGTTDTQYF
cdr3_nt: TGCGCCAGCAGCCAAGGGTATTATGGGGGGGGAACCACAGATACGCAGTATTTT

j_call: TRBJ1-1
v_call: TRBV29-1
d_call: -
clone_size: -
cdr3_aa: CSAEPGAEAFF
cdr3_nt: TGCAGCGCTGAGCCAGGCGCTGAAGCTTTCTTT

j_call: TRBJ1-1
v_call: TRBV6-1
d_call: -
clone_size: -
cdr3_aa: CASSEAVGGTEAFF
cdr3_nt: TGTGCCAGCAGTGAAGCGGTAGGGGGCACTGAAGCTTTCTTT

j_call: TRBJ1-1
v_call: TRBV5-4
d_call: -
clone_size: -
cdr3_aa: CASTLQGENTEAFF
cdr3_nt: TGTGCCAGCACCTTGCAGGGAGAAAACACTGAAGCTTTCTTT

j_call: TRBJ2-5
v_call: TRBV9
d_call: TRBD2
clone_size: -
cdr3_aa: CASSAYSGAGETQYF
cdr3_nt: TGTGCCAGCAGCGCCTATAGCGGGGCAGGAGAGACCCAGTACTTC

j_call: TRBJ1-5
v_call: TRBV28
d_call: -
clone_size: -
cdr3_aa: CASSSAEINQPQHF
cdr3_nt: TGTGCCAGCAGTTCGGCGGAGATTAATCAGCCCCAGCATTTT

j_call: TRBJ1-5
v_call: TRBV2
d_call: -
clone_size: -
cdr3_aa: CASSEARGAGQPQHF
cdr3_nt: TGTGCCAGCAGTGAAGCACGGGGGGCTGGTCAGCCCCAGCATTTT

j_call: TRBJ1-4
v_call: TRBV5-4
d_call: -
clone_size: -
cdr3_aa: CASSPGRAHEKLFF
cdr3_nt: TGTGCCAGCAGCCCGGGGAGAGCCCACGAAAAACTGTTTTTT

j_call: TRBJ2-7
v_call: TRBV28
d_call: -
clone_size: -
cdr3_aa: CASSLRVTASLSYEQYF
cdr3_nt: TGTGCCAGCAGTTTACGTGTTACGGCTAGCCTCTCCTACGAGCAGTACTTC

j_call: TRBJ2-7
v_call: TRBV5-8
d_call: -
clone_size: -
cdr3_aa: CASSLFRYEQYF
cdr3_nt: TGTGCCAGCAGCTTGTTCCGTTACGAGCAGTACTTC

j_call: TRBJ2-7
v_call: TRBV11-2
d_call: TRBD1
clone_size: -
cdr3_aa: CASSLGTGLAYEQYF
cdr3_nt: TGTGCCAGCAGCCTAGGGACAGGGTTGGCCTACGAGCAGTACTTC